This is a list of T cell receptor beta chains from one sample in a study of T cell responses to AZD1222 COVID-19 vaccine. The protocol was immunoSEQ multiplex PCR, while the TCRdb copy is restricted to in-frame clones and leaves out a portion. The sample contains some 74,000 clones, about 85% of which appear only once. The sequencing here drew on peripheral blood, taken 28 days after the second AZD1222 dose. The origin of the receptors is an adult who received the AZD1222 COVID-19 vaccine. Each CDR3 is given with its conserved first and last residue. The order of the fields is J gene, V gene, clone size, CDR3 protein. Rows give clone size only sometimes, using once, few, many, or a class for an expanded clone.

J gene: TRBJ2-3; V gene: TRBV19; clone size: NA; CDR3 protein: CASRSGEGVDTQYF
J gene: TRBJ2-2; V gene: TRBV5-1; clone size: NA; CDR3 protein: CASSPGRVDGELFF
J gene: TRBJ2-1; V gene: TRBV3-1/TRBV3-2; clone size: NA; CDR3 protein: CASSSRGGPTNNEQFF
J gene: TRBJ1-4; V gene: TRBV6-5; clone size: NA; CDR3 protein: CASSLRAGTNEKLFF
J gene: TRBJ1-1; V gene: TRBV12-3/TRBV12-4; clone size: NA; CDR3 protein: CASCGTANTEAFF
J gene: TRBJ2-1; V gene: TRBV6-5; clone size: NA; CDR3 protein: CASRHGTPRGNEQFF
J gene: TRBJ2-3; V gene: TRBV6-5; clone size: NA; CDR3 protein: CASSRYQGADTQYF
J gene: TRBJ1-1; V gene: TRBV11-2; clone size: NA; CDR3 protein: CASSISANTEAFF
J gene: TRBJ1-1; V gene: TRBV9; clone size: NA; CDR3 protein: CASSALGTGDTEAFF
J gene: TRBJ2-5; V gene: TRBV7-8; clone size: NA; CDR3 protein: CASSPLAFQETQYF
J gene: TRBJ1-3; V gene: TRBV5-8; clone size: NA; CDR3 protein: CASSSQTGTVGNTIYF
J gene: TRBJ2-3; V gene: TRBV6-8; clone size: NA; CDR3 protein: CAGGPGERTDTQYF
J gene: TRBJ1-4; V gene: TRBV30; clone size: NA; CDR3 protein: CAWSPWVATNEKLFF
J gene: TRBJ2-7; V gene: TRBV18; clone size: NA; CDR3 protein: CASSPDPPTAGYEQYF
J gene: TRBJ2-5; V gene: TRBV19; clone size: NA; CDR3 protein: CASSIYGQETQYF
J gene: TRBJ2-1; V gene: TRBV4-2; clone size: NA; CDR3 protein: CASSQVFAGAYNEQFF
J gene: TRBJ2-3; V gene: TRBV6-4; clone size: few; CDR3 protein: CASSDGQGADTQYF
J gene: TRBJ2-3; V gene: TRBV5-8; clone size: NA; CDR3 protein: CASSFLGAIRTDTQYF
J gene: TRBJ1-1; V gene: TRBV5-8; clone size: NA; CDR3 protein: CASSLDRGQNTEAFF
J gene: TRBJ2-7; V gene: TRBV6-5; clone size: NA; CDR3 protein: CASSPTGIVDEQYF
J gene: TRBJ1-5; V gene: TRBV30; clone size: once; CDR3 protein: CAWNQQGRAQHF
J gene: TRBJ2-1; V gene: TRBV19; clone size: NA; CDR3 protein: CASSIADFRDRVNNEQFF
J gene: TRBJ1-2; V gene: TRBV7-2; clone size: NA; CDR3 protein: CASSLASYTTGDYGYTF
J gene: TRBJ2-1; V gene: TRBV29-1; clone size: NA; CDR3 protein: CSGAWLAGEEGFF
J gene: TRBJ1-5; V gene: TRBV6-5; clone size: NA; CDR3 protein: CASKRRQALQPQHF
J gene: TRBJ1-5; V gene: TRBV2; clone size: NA; CDR3 protein: CASSEEGGNQPQHF
J gene: TRBJ1-2; V gene: TRBV12-5; clone size: NA; CDR3 protein: CASGLMDWRGYTF